The 32 T cell receptor beta chains in this list originate from one sample, sequenced in a study of T-cell reconstitution after alpha-beta-depleted transplantation in children. Researchers prepared the TCRbeta library using unique molecular identifiers, the study reports. Via MiXCR, TCRdb re-called the PCR reads, giving one row per CDR3 protein. The table has 250,000 or so distinct CDR3 sequences, around 25% seen once. The starting material was PBMCs, mostly from graft donor cells, obtained 360 days after TCRalphabeta/CD19-depleted stem cell transplant. These receptors originate from a female patient aged 2-10 years who had a stem cell transplant for congenital amegakaryocytic thrombocytopenia, so the T cells may come from the graft donor.

The CDR3 DNA is TGTGCCAGCAGTGGCCGTTACGGAGATACGCAGTATTTT. The encoded protein is CASSGRYGDTQYF. The J gene is TRBJ2-3, the V gene TRBV2; no definite D call. This CDR3 has 13 residues. CDR1 is SNHLY, CDR2 FYNNEI, per germline. The germline V and J ends were trimmed by 4 bases and 5 bases, with 10 bases remaining between them.

This clonotype was detected only a few times. The chain is built from TRBV5-1 and TRBJ1-1, with a weak D call TRBD1 (5 bases). This CDR3 region has 14 residues. Trimming cost V 0 bases and J 4 bases, with 10 bases left between them. CDR1 is SGHRS and CDR2 is YFSETQ in the germline V gene. CDR3 sequence (DNA): TGCGCCAGCAGCTTGGCCCCGGGGACCACTGAAGCTTTCTTT. It specifies CASSLAPGTTEAFF.

In its sample, this clonotype was seen a few times. V is TRBV5-1 and J is TRBJ2-5; TRBD1 matches at 9 bases. With V trimmed by 4 bases and J by 5 bases, 9 bases remained unmatched. CDR1 and CDR2 (germline): SGHRS, YFSETQ. The CDR3 sequence is 15 residues long. The CDR3 nucleotides read TGCGCCAGCAGCCCCCGGACAGGGGTTTTTGAGACCCAGTACTTC. This sequence encodes CASSPRTGVFETQYF.

This clonotype has a single count. The junction differs from germline at one of its ends, possibly a read error. The chain combines TRBV20-1 with TRBJ1-3; D is undetermined. Germline CDR1 DFQATT, CDR2 SNEGSKA (reference sequence). The CDR3 sequence is 11 residues long. The CDR3 region has the DNA TGCAGTGCTAGATCTGTAAACACCATATATTTT. Translated, it gives CSARSVNTIYF.

The CDR3 DNA follows: TGCGCCAGCAGCTTGGAGGGTCTCCACACTGAAGCTTTCTTT. Its translation is CASSLEGLHTEAFF. The gene calls are TRBV5-1 and TRBJ1-1; D uncertain. V was trimmed by 0 bases and J by 3 bases, leaving 9 bases between them. Germline CDR1 is SGHRS and CDR2 is YFSETQ. The CDR3 is 14 residues long.

The chain employs TRBV7-8 and TRBJ2-3; maybe TRBD2 (5 bases). This CDR3 is built from 16 residues. V was trimmed by 5 bases and J by 2 bases, leaving 17 bases between them. The V gene's germline CDR1 is SGHVS and CDR2 FQNEAQ. The CDR3 DNA follows: TGTGCCAGCAGCCCCCGGACTCTAAAGTACACAGATACGCAGTATTTT. Its translation is CASSPRTLKYTDTQYF.

This clonotype was observed a handful of times. This chain joins TRBV4-1 and TRBJ2-3, with 11 bases fitting TRBD2. Looked up from germline, CDR1 is MGHRA and CDR2 is YSYEKL. The CDR3 is 17 residues long. Trimming removed 0 bases from V and 2 bases from J; junction bases left unmatched: 4. Here the CDR3 DNA reads TGCGCCAGCAGCCAAGATACTAGCGGGGGAGTCACAGATACGCAGTATTTT. This sequence encodes CASSQDTSGGVTDTQYF.

The rearrangement links TRBV18 to TRBJ2-7; 8 positions match TRBD2. From germline, CDR1 is KGHSH and CDR2 LQKENI. CDR3 length: 15 amino acids. Losses at the gene ends were 5 bases for V and 2 bases for J; bases not matched to a gene: 8. CDR3 sequence (DNA): TGTGCCAGCTCAGCGGGCGGGGGGCGCCCCTACGAGCAGTACTTC. Translating it yields CASSAGGGRPYEQYF.

This clonotype was detected a few times. The chain combines TRBV9 with TRBJ1-1; D unresolved. The CDR3 runs to 14 residues. Trimming removed 3 bases from V and 3 bases from J, with 12 bases in between. Germline V gene sequence: CDR1 SGDLS, CDR2 YYNGEE. For the CDR3, the DNA is TGTGCCAGCAGCGCACAGCAATTTGACACTGAAGCTTTCTTT. Amino acids: CASSAQQFDTEAFF.

The genes are TRBV2 and TRBJ2-2; D may match TRBD1 or TRBD2 (5 bases each). This CDR3 spans 12 amino acids. The germline CDR1 and CDR2 sequences are SNHLY and FYNNEI. V gave up 7 bases and J gave up 6 bases, with 9 bases separating them. CDR3 DNA sequence: TGTGCCAGCATTAGGGGAGCCGGGGAGCTGTTTTTT. This translates into CASIRGAGELFF.

This clonotype was detected only a few times. The J gene is TRBJ1-2, the V gene TRBV2, with a possible D match to TRBD1 (6 bases). Germline CDR1 is SNHLY and CDR2 is FYNNEI. The CDR3 totals 15 residues. Trimming shortened V by 6 bases and J by 4 bases, and 18 bases separated the two germline ends. The CDR3 region has the DNA TGTGCCAGCAGATCAACAGGGCGCCCGGGCTATGGCTACACCTTC. As protein: CASRSTGRPGYGYTF.

The table lists this clonotype with a few counts. DNA for the CDR3: TGTGCCAGCAGCCAAGAGAGGACTAGCGGGAGGCAGTATTTT. Amino acids: CASSQERTSGRQYF. V and J are TRBV4-2 and TRBJ2-3, with 13 bases fitting TRBD2. Per the germline V gene, CDR1 is LGHNA and CDR2 is YNFKEQ. This CDR3 has 14 residues. V dropped 0 bases and J dropped 11; count of bases not matched to a gene: 2.

This clonotype was observed a few times. The CDR3 region has the DNA TGTGCCCATAAGACAGTAGTGCTTAGCGGCTACACCTTC. It yields the protein CAHKTVVLSGYTF. The chain recombines TRBV12-3 or TRBV12-4 with TRBJ1-2, with D tentatively TRBD1 (5 bases). The ends were cut back, 11 bases at V and 8 bases at J, with 21 bases in the middle. CDR3 length: 13 amino acids.

There are a few counts of this clonotype. The V call is TRBV5-1, the J call TRBJ1-3; D gene unclear. Trimming shortened V by 6 bases and J by 0 bases, and 10 bases separated the two germline ends. CDR3 length: 14 amino acids. Germline CDR1 SGHRS, CDR2 YFSETQ. Written as DNA, the CDR3 is TGCGCCAGCATGCTCGATAGCTCTGGAAACACCATATATTTT. This sequence encodes CASMLDSSGNTIYF.

The rearrangement joins TRBV20-1 to TRBJ2-2; 9 positions agree with TRBD2. From germline, CDR1 is DFQATT and CDR2 SNEGSKA (reference sequence). There are 15 residues in the CDR3. V shed 3 bases, J shed 1 base, and the junction held 3 bases outside the gene matches. DNA for the CDR3: TGCAGTGCTAGCGATAGCGGGGGGAACACCGGGGAGCTGTTTTTT. Protein product: CSASDSGGNTGELFF.

This chain links TRBV6-5 with TRBJ2-2; weak D call: TRBD2 (6 bases). V was cut by 2 bases and J by 4 bases, with 11 bases left in between. Looked up from germline, CDR1 is MNHEY and CDR2 is SVGAGI. The CDR3 spans 15 residues. The CDR3 region is CASSYPGGATGELFF. In DNA, the CDR3 is TGTGCCAGCAGTTACCCCGGAGGGGCCACCGGGGAGCTGTTTTTT.

The CDR3 nucleotides are TGTGCCAGCAGAGACAGTATGTATAGCAATCAGCCCCAGCATTTT. This sequence encodes CASRDSMYSNQPQHF. The V gene is TRBV6-2 or TRBV6-3, the J gene TRBJ1-5, with D maybe TRBD1 (5 bases). Per germline, CDR1 MNHEY and CDR2 SVGEGT. Trimming removed 6 bases at V and 0 bases at J, with 12 bases between. CDR3 length: 15 amino acids.

This clonotype was seen more than once but under ten times. This could be a read error, since a much larger clone is one nucleotide away. The chain uses TRBV6-5 and TRBJ2-3; D is undetermined. The CDR3 consists of 12 residues. The germline V and J ends were trimmed by 5 bases and 2 bases, with 5 bases remaining between them. Germline V gives CDR1 MNHEY, CDR2 SVGAGI. The CDR3 sequence: CASSTNTDTQYF. DNA for the CDR3: TGTGCCAGCAGTACTAACACAGATACGCAGTATTTT.

The J gene is TRBJ2-7, the V gene TRBV4-2; D might be TRBD1 (5 bases). Germline assignment: CDR1 LGHNA and CDR2 YNFKEQ. V was pared by 4 bases and J by 5 bases, with 18 bases between. This CDR3 has 15 amino acids. In nucleotides, the CDR3 is TGTGCCAGCAGCCCAGAGCTAGGGGCCAGGGACGAGCAGTACTTC. Translating gives CASSPELGARDEQYF.

Only a few counts were recorded for this clonotype. The V call is TRBV20-1, the J call TRBJ2-3, with 8 bases identical to TRBD2. The V segment lost 3 bases and the J segment 2 bases; nucleotides outside the gene matches: 7. Looked up from germline, CDR1 is DFQATT and CDR2 is SNEGSKA (reference sequence). This CDR3 is built from 15 residues. The CDR3 bases are TGCAGTGCTAGGCGGCTAGCGGGCAACACAGATACGCAGTATTTT. Protein sequence: CSARRLAGNTDTQYF.

The chain carries TRBV5-1 and TRBJ2-7, with D perhaps matching TRBD1 or TRBD2 (5 bases each). V gave up 7 bases and J gave up 4 bases, with 9 bases separating them. This CDR3 spans 11 amino acids. The germline gives CDR1 SGHRS, CDR2 YFSETQ. The CDR3 region is CASGTGYEQYF. The CDR3 nucleotides are TGCGCCAGCGGGACCGGTTACGAGCAGTACTTC.

This clonotype was recorded a few times. The chain combines TRBV4-1 with TRBJ2-2; TRBD1 matches 7 bases. Germline values: CDR1 MGHRA, CDR2 YSYEKL. Trimming removed 2 bases from V and 0 bases from J; junction bases left unmatched: 9. This CDR3 comprises 18 residues. The chain's CDR3 is CASSQRDSLTPNTGELFF. In DNA form, the CDR3 reads TGCGCCAGCAGCCAAAGGGACAGCCTAACACCGAACACCGGGGAGCTGTTTTTT.

Many counts were recorded for this clonotype. The chain links TRBV10-3 to TRBJ2-7; weak D call: TRBD2 (6 bases). This CDR3 comprises 15 residues. V lost 0 bases and J lost 3, with 12 bases in between. CDR1 ENHRY and CDR2 SYGVKD come from the germline V gene. CDR3 region: CAISESLPGVYEQYF. DNA of the CDR3: TGTGCCATCAGTGAGTCCCTTCCGGGGGTCTACGAGCAGTACTTC.

This clonotype was recorded a few times. At one end the junction does not follow the germline gene, possibly because of a read error. The gene calls are TRBV4-1 and TRBJ1-6, with 10 bases fitting TRBD1. The CDR3 contains 16 residues. CDR1 and CDR2 from the germline V gene are MGHRA and YSYEKL. Here the CDR3 reads CASSQVTGGYYSPLHF. CDR3 nucleotide sequence: TGCGCCAGCAGCCAAGTGACAGGGGGCTATTATTCACCCCTCCACTTT.

This clonotype was recorded a few times. The J gene is TRBJ2-7, the V gene TRBV4-1, with D maybe TRBD1 (6 bases). The CDR3 contains 15 residues. Looked up from germline, CDR1 is MGHRA and CDR2 is YSYEKL. The V end was cut by 1 base, the J end by 1 base, with 11 bases between. As DNA, the CDR3 is TGCGCCAGCAGCCAAGCTACAGGGAAATCCTACGAGCAGTACTTC. It translates to CASSQATGKSYEQYF.

The rearrangement links TRBV5-6 to TRBJ1-2; D possibly corresponds to TRBD1 (5 bases). The CDR3 runs 14 residues. Trimming shortened V by 4 bases and J by 4 bases, and 14 bases separated the two germline ends. Germline CDR1 reads SGHDT; CDR2 reads YYEEEE. Written as DNA, the CDR3 is TGTGCCAGCAGCACGGGGCCCGGCCTCTATGGCTACACCTTC. It encodes CASSTGPGLYGYTF.

This clonotype was counted only a few times. V usage is TRBV9 and J usage is TRBJ1-3; D not resolved. The germline V and J ends were trimmed by 2 bases and 4 bases, with 7 bases remaining between them. The CDR3 is 13 residues long. Per the germline V gene, CDR1 is SGDLS and CDR2 is YYNGEE. The CDR3 bases are TGTGCCAGCAGCGTTCGACTCGGAAACACCATATATTTT. Protein product: CASSVRLGNTIYF.

This clonotype was detected many times. The chain recombines TRBV12-3 or TRBV12-4 with TRBJ2-2; 7 bases agree with TRBD1. V lost 3 bases to trimming and J lost 4 bases; unmatched junction nucleotides: 2. The CDR3 length is 14 residues. CDR3: CASSLDRRTGELFF. The CDR3 nucleotides are TGTGCCAGCAGTTTGGACAGGCGCACCGGGGAGCTGTTTTTT.

The chain links TRBV29-1 to TRBJ1-2; possible D gene TRBD1, 6 bases. Germline CDR1 SQVTM, CDR2 ANQGSEA. V was pared by 4 bases and J by 8 bases, with 23 bases between. The length of the CDR3 is 15 residues. The CDR3 loop is CSVVRGAQLYEGYTF. CDR3 sequence (DNA): TGCAGCGTTGTTCGGGGGGCCCAACTATATGAAGGCTACACCTTC.

This clonotype came up a few times. The chain has TRBV20-1 and TRBJ2-1; D not certain. V was pared by 7 bases and J by 0 bases, with 10 bases between. Germline CDR1 DFQATT, CDR2 SNEGSKA (reference sequence). The CDR3 runs to 13 residues. CDR3 DNA sequence: TGCAGTGTAGACTTCCACTCCTACAATGAGCAGTTCTTC. Protein: CSVDFHSYNEQFF.

V usage is TRBV29-1 and J usage is TRBJ2-7; possible D gene TRBD1, 6 bases. V was clipped by 7 bases and J by 5 bases, with 15 bases between them. CDR1 SQVTM and CDR2 ANQGSEA come from the germline V gene. The length of the CDR3 is 12 residues. The CDR3 loop is CSAPGQKDEQYF. Here the CDR3 DNA reads TGCAGCGCCCCGGGACAAAAGGACGAGCAGTACTTC.

Many counts were recorded for this clonotype. The CDR3 here is CSAGLAENIQYF. CDR3 sequence (DNA): TGCAGCGCGGGACTAGCGGAAAACATTCAGTACTTC. The chain links TRBV29-1 to TRBJ2-4, with 11 nucleotides matching TRBD2. CDR1 is SQVTM and CDR2 is ANQGSEA in the germline V gene. The CDR3 loop spans 12 amino acids. Trimming cost V 7 bases and J 5 bases; bases outside gene matches: 1.